Ten or more counts support the clone carrying this T cell receptor beta chain. The record originates from a study of Graves' ophthalmopathy and Graves' hyperthyroidism. The authors amplified TCR beta CDR3 regions, and they did so from RNA transcripts for repertoire sequencing. HTBI primers were used in a first-round RT-PCR, which preceded a second-round multiplex PCR. In TCRdb, the multiplex PCR reads were re-called with MiXCR into one record per CDR3 protein. The top ten clones hold roughly 3% of a sample with some 410,000 distinct CDR3 sequences, more than 20% of them seen once. Trimming took off 8 bases at V and 0 bases at J, with 7 bases between the two ends. This CDR3 is 13 amino acids long. CDR1 LNHDA and CDR2 SQIVND come from the germline V gene (reference sequence).

The gene calls are TRBV19 and TRBJ2-2; D is unclear. This clonotype was sampled from a woman between 18 and 30 years old with stable Graves' hyperthyroidism. Sequenced input: peripheral blood. The CDR3 nucleotides read TGTGCCAGTGGGTCCACGAACACCGGGGAGCTGTTTTTT. Translation gives CASGSTNTGELFF.